A single sample is the source of the 27 T cell receptor beta chains below, sequenced in a study of CD8 T cells in Susac syndrome. A quantity of roughly 0.5 to 1 ug RNA underwent reverse transcription using random hexamers. MiXCR was run by TCRdb on the immunoSEQ multiplex PCR reads, yielding one entry per CDR3 protein. Among 80,000 or so distinct CDR3 sequences listed, approximately 96% were seen once. Sequenced input: CD8+ T cells from PBMCs. These receptors were obtained from a human donor with Susac syndrome.

CDR3 nucleotide sequence: TGTGCCAGCAAGGACAGACAGTATGGCTACACCTTC. This encodes CASKDRQYGYTF. The chain has TRBV2 and TRBJ1-2; D is perhaps TRBD1 (6 bases). Between the trimmed V and J ends, which lost 7 bases and 5 bases, there was a span of 11 bases. CDR3 size: 12 residues. CDR1 is SNHLY, CDR2 FYNNEI, per germline.

This clonotype showed up just once. The chain combines TRBV29-1 with TRBJ2-1, with 9 bases fitting TRBD2. Per germline, CDR1 SQVTM and CDR2 ANQGSEA. V lost 1 base and J lost 6; bases outside the gene matches: 4. The CDR3 runs 14 residues. The chain's CDR3 is CSVEGLAGTNEQFF. CDR3 in DNA: TGCAGCGTTGAAGGGCTAGCGGGGACCAATGAGCAGTTCTTC.

The chain links TRBV7-9 to TRBJ1-2, with unresolved D. Germline V lookup: CDR1 SEHNR, CDR2 FQNEAQ (reference sequence). This CDR3 region has 11 residues. The germline V and J ends were trimmed by 1 base and 5 bases, with 2 bases remaining between them. The CDR3 nucleotides are TGTGCCAGCAGCTTAGATTATGGCTACACCTTC. This translates into CASSLDYGYTF.

The V call is TRBV7-3, the J call TRBJ2-1, with 11 bases fitting TRBD1. V trimming: 5 bases; J trimming: 7 bases; junction bases outside the gene matches: 4. This CDR3 is 14 amino acids long. The germline CDR1 and CDR2 sequences are SGHTA and FQGTGA. The DNA of the CDR3 is TGTGCCAGCAGCGACGGGACAGGGGGAAATGAGCAGTTCTTC. Translation gives CASSDGTGGNEQFF.

The chain joins TRBV30 to TRBJ2-2, with D unresolved. Trimming shortened V by 0 bases and J by 1 base, and 9 bases separated the two germline ends. The CDR3 is 15 residues long. Per the germline V gene, CDR1 is GTSNPN and CDR2 is SVGIG (reference sequence). Here the CDR3 DNA reads TGTGCCTGGAGTGTACTACCTGGGAACACCGGGGAGCTGTTTTTT. Its translation is CAWSVLPGNTGELFF.

The gene calls are TRBV7-9 and TRBJ2-1; D not certain. This CDR3 has 15 residues. With 5 bases removed from V and 0 bases from J, the gap between germline ends came to 11 bases. CDR1 and CDR2 from the germline V gene are SEHNR and FQNEAQ (reference sequence). The CDR3: CASSLGGGSYNEQFF. CDR3 nucleotide sequence: TGTGCCAGCAGCCTCGGCGGTGGCTCCTACAATGAGCAGTTCTTC. The full variable domain, rest sourced from reference TRBV7-9 and TRBJ2-1, is DTGVSQNPRHKITKRGQNVTFRCDPISEHNRLYWYRQTLGQGPEFLTYFQNEAQLEKSRLLSDRFSAERPKGSFSTLEIQRTEQGDSAMYLCASSLGGGSYNEQFFGPGTRLTVL.

The chain carries TRBV13 and TRBJ2-5, with 11 bases aligning to TRBD2. The CDR3 has 15 amino acids. The V gene's germline CDR1 is PRHDT and CDR2 FYEKMQ (reference sequence). The trim removed 7 bases at V and 3 bases at J, leaving 7 bases unmatched. CDR3 sequence: CASTLAGLAEETQYF. Here the CDR3 DNA reads TGTGCCAGCACCCTGGCGGGACTAGCGGAAGAGACCCAGTACTTC. Variable domain in full (rest from reference TRBV13 and TRBJ2-5): AAGVIQSPRHLIKEKRETATLKCYPIPRHDTVYWYQQGPGQDPQFLISFYEKMQSDKGSIPDRFSAQQFSDYHSELNMSSLELGDSALYFCASTLAGLAEETQYFGPGTRLLVL.

The gene calls are TRBV7-8 and TRBJ2-5; TRBD2 aligns across 7 bases. The germline CDR1 and CDR2 sequences are SGHVS and FQNEAQ. CDR3 length: 15 amino acids. V gave up 4 bases and J gave up 4 bases; unmatched junction bases: 9. CDR3 sequence (DNA): TGTGCCAGCAGCTACACTGGCGGGGGACCAGAGACCCAGTACTTC. It encodes CASSYTGGGPETQYF.

The J gene is TRBJ2-3, the V gene TRBV12-3 or TRBV12-4; maybe TRBD1 (6 bases). The CDR3 runs to 16 residues. The germline V and J ends were trimmed by 5 bases and 1 base, with 16 bases remaining between them. The CDR3 spells CASSPFRPGGTDTQYF. The CDR3 DNA reads TGTGCCAGCAGTCCCTTCCGGCCAGGGGGCACAGATACGCAGTATTTT.

The CDR3 sequence: CASSQDQDRGNEKLFF. CDR3 nucleotides: TGCGCCAGCAGCCAAGACCAAGACAGGGGTAATGAAAAACTGTTTTTT. J is TRBJ1-4 and V is TRBV4-3; 8 positions match TRBD1. This CDR3 spans 16 amino acids. Germline CDR1 is LGHNA and CDR2 is YSLEER. V was clipped by 0 bases and J by 4 bases; unmatched bases: 4.

The rearrangement links TRBV15 to TRBJ2-5, with a weak D call TRBD2 (5 bases). V was trimmed by 5 bases and J by 2 bases, leaving 15 bases between them. The CDR3 contains 15 residues. Germline V gene data show CDR1 as LNHNV and CDR2 as YYDKDF (reference sequence). The CDR3 is CATSSTARVQETQYF. CDR3 DNA: TGTGCCACCAGCTCTACCGCGCGGGTACAAGAGACCCAGTACTTC.

The genes are TRBV29-1 and TRBJ1-2, with D tentatively TRBD1 (5 bases). The CDR3 is 13 residues long. With 7 bases removed from V and 4 bases from J, the gap between germline ends came to 16 bases. Looked up from germline, CDR1 is SQVTM and CDR2 is ANQGSEA. CDR3 residues: CSARDRRPYGYTF. In DNA, the CDR3 is TGCAGCGCCCGGGACCGGCGACCCTATGGCTACACCTTC. The full variable domain, with the rest looked up from reference TRBV29-1 and TRBJ1-2, is SAVISQKPSRDICQRGTSLTIQCQVDSQVTMMFWYRQQPGQSLTLIATANQGSEATYESGFVIDKFPISRPNLTFSTLTVSNMSPEDSSIYLCSARDRRPYGYTFGSGTRLTVV.

The count of this clonotype is one. The chain links TRBV20-1 to TRBJ2-3; D uncertain. Germline CDR1 and CDR2: DFQATT and SNEGSKA (reference sequence). Trimming cost V 7 bases and J 1 base, with 6 bases left between them. The CDR3 consists of 11 residues. The DNA of the CDR3 is TGCAGTGGTTGGGGCACAGATACGCAGTATTTT. It translates to CSGWGTDTQYF.

The chain employs TRBV7-9 and TRBJ1-5; unclear D gene. V dropped 4 bases and J dropped 4 bases, with 14 bases sitting between them. Germline V gives CDR1 SEHNR, CDR2 FQNEAQ (reference sequence). This CDR3 region has 15 residues. This chain's CDR3 is CASSSSTYSNQPQHF. The DNA of the CDR3 is TGTGCCAGCAGCTCGAGTACGTACAGTAATCAGCCCCAGCATTTT. Variable domain in full (rest from reference TRBV7-9 and TRBJ1-5): DTGVSQNPRHKITKRGQNVTFRCDPISEHNRLYWYRQTLGQGPEFLTYFQNEAQLEKSRLLSDRFSAERPKGSFSTLEIQRTEQGDSAMYLCASSSSTYSNQPQHFGDGTRLSIL.

This sequence joins TRBV14 and TRBJ2-5, with D perhaps matching TRBD1 (7 bases). Germline V lookup: CDR1 SGHDN, CDR2 FVKESK. Between the trimmed V and J ends, which lost 0 bases and 5 bases, there was a span of 25 bases. The CDR3 consists of 19 residues. The CDR3 DNA reads as TGTGCCAGCAGCCAAGAGACGCCAGGGGGGTACTCGTTTTGGGAGACCCAGTACTTC. This codes for CASSQETPGGYSFWETQYF.

The rearrangement uses TRBV3-1 and TRBJ2-5, with 7 bases aligning to TRBD2. V was clipped by 4 bases and J by 5 bases; unmatched bases: 16. The CDR3 sequence is 17 residues long. Germline loops: CDR1 LGHDT, CDR2 YNNKEL (reference sequence). The CDR3 is CASSLLRVSGPQETQYF. CDR3 DNA sequence: TGTGCCAGCAGCCTTCTCCGGGTTAGCGGGCCCCAGGAGACCCAGTACTTC.

In DNA form, the CDR3 reads TGCGCCAGCACCGGGACAGGGGGACAATCTGCTGGCTACACCTTC. It encodes CASTGTGGQSAGYTF. This chain uses TRBV5-1 with TRBJ1-2, with 11 bases identical to TRBD1. The CDR3 sequence is 15 residues long. Germline lookup yields CDR1 SGHRS and CDR2 YFSETQ. V gave up 6 bases and J gave up 7 bases; unmatched junction bases: 11.

The chain joins TRBV25-1 to TRBJ2-7; no reliable D call. The CDR3 runs to 11 residues. V shed 1 base and J shed 6 bases, with 4 bases lying between them. CDR1 is MGHDK and CDR2 is SYGVNS in the germline V gene. The CDR3 nucleotides are TGTGCCAGCAGTGAATGGGGCGAGCAGTACGTC. It codes for CASSEWGEQYV.

V and J are TRBV20-1 and TRBJ2-5; D not resolved. The CDR3 sequence is 11 residues long. The germline V gene encodes CDR1 DFQATT and CDR2 SNEGSKA (reference sequence). Deletions cut 3 bases from V and 3 bases from J, with 5 bases between. CDR3 sequence: CSASPEETQYF. CDR3 DNA: TGCAGTGCTAGCCCTGAAGAGACCCAGTACTTC.

V usage is TRBV20-1 and J usage is TRBJ2-1; either TRBD1 or TRBD2 may fit D (5 bases each). The CDR3 totals 13 residues. In germline, CDR1 is DFQATT, CDR2 SNEGSKA (reference sequence). The ends were cut back, 3 bases at V and 9 bases at J, with 15 bases in the middle. CDR3 region: CSASSRAEGEQFF. The CDR3 DNA sequence: TGCAGTGCTAGTTCCAGGGCTGAGGGTGAGCAGTTCTTC.

V and J are TRBV28 and TRBJ2-7; 8 nucleotides agree with TRBD1. Germline V CDR1 and CDR2: MDHEN, SYDVKM. With 5 bases clipped from V and 6 bases from J, the junction kept 9 bases outside the gene matches. The CDR3 runs to 14 residues. The CDR3 DNA sequence: TGTGCCAGCAGTCCGACAGGGGTCGGGCCCGAGCAGTACTTC. Protein product: CASSPTGVGPEQYF.

The chain has TRBV20-1 and TRBJ2-3, with 9 bases matching TRBD2. J was trimmed by 6 bases and V by 0 bases; bases with no gene match: 7. The CDR3 is made up of 15 amino acids. Germline-derived CDR1 and CDR2 are DFQATT and SNEGSKA (reference sequence). The CDR3 reads CSARERWLAGDTQYF. The CDR3 DNA reads TGCAGTGCTAGAGAGAGGTGGCTAGCGGGGGATACGCAGTATTTT.

The chain employs TRBV7-9 and TRBJ1-2; TRBD1 is a possible D gene (6 bases). The CDR3 contains 15 residues. The V gene's germline CDR1 is SEHNR and CDR2 FQNEAQ (reference sequence). With 7 bases removed from V and 0 bases from J, the gap between germline ends came to 15 bases. The CDR3 protein is CASTDGTLANYGYTF. The CDR3 nucleotides read TGTGCCAGCACGGACGGGACACTGGCTAACTATGGCTACACCTTC.

V and J are TRBV9 and TRBJ2-3; 7 positions agree with TRBD2. The V gene's germline CDR1 is SGDLS and CDR2 YYNGEE. The CDR3 length is 16 residues. Unmatched junction bases numbered 7, after V lost 3 bases and J lost 0 bases. CDR3 DNA: TGTGCCAGCAGCGGCGCTAGCGGCCATAGCACAGATACGCAGTATTTT. Translation gives CASSGASGHSTDTQYF. The full variable domain, its missing parts supplied by reference TRBV9 and TRBJ2-3, is DSGVTQTPKHLITATGQRVTLRCSPRSGDLSVYWYQQSLDQGLQFLIQYYNGEERAKGNILERFSAQQFPDLHSELNLSSLELGDSALYFCASSGASGHSTDTQYFGPGTRLTVL.

V usage is TRBV15 and J usage is TRBJ2-3, with D uncertain. V was clipped by 0 bases and J by 3 bases, with 4 bases between them. Germline CDR1 reads LNHNV; CDR2 reads YYDKDF (reference sequence). The CDR3 runs 13 residues. DNA of the CDR3: TGTGCCACCAGCAGAGAGGGGACAGATACGCAGTATTTT. It yields the protein CATSREGTDTQYF.

The genes are TRBV2 and TRBJ1-1; D not resolved. The V gene lost 11 bases and the J gene lost 1 base, with 14 bases spanning the gap. The CDR3 consists of 13 residues. CDR1 SNHLY and CDR2 FYNNEI come from the germline V gene. The CDR3 DNA follows: TGTGCCGTACCAACGGGAAGGAACACTGAAGCTTTCTTT. The encoded protein is CAVPTGRNTEAFF. The full variable domain, its missing parts supplied by reference TRBV2 and TRBJ1-1, is EPEVTQTPSHQVTQMGQEVILRCVPISNHLYFYWYRQILGQKVEFLVSFYNNEISEKSEIFDDQFSVERPDGSNFTLKIRSTKLEDSAMYFCAVPTGRNTEAFFGQGTRLTVV.

This chain uses TRBV6-5 with TRBJ1-2; D is possibly TRBD1 (5 bases). CDR1 and CDR2 from the germline V gene are MNHEY and SVGAGI. Trimming took off 4 bases at V and 6 bases at J, with 9 bases between the two ends. The CDR3 sequence is 12 residues long. The CDR3 reads CASSSGMDGYTF. The CDR3 DNA reads TGTGCCAGCAGTTCAGGGATGGATGGCTACACCTTC.